The 19 T cell receptor beta chains reported below all come from one sample, sequenced in a study of vaccination and CD4 T cells after COVID-19. Their antigen targets remain unknown. With the Oncomine TCR Beta short-read assay, DNA from cultured CD4+ T cells was sequenced. TCRdb processed the PCR reads anew with MiXCR; each CDR3 protein has one entry. The repertoire holds around 15,000 distinct CDR3 sequences, with over 40% as singletons. Treatment in this sample: approximately nine-day PBMC culture with coronavirus spike peptide pools or control peptides (ViraFEST assay). Sequencing was performed on CD4+ T cells from blood, cultured in vitro, taken before SARS-CoV-2 vaccination. The receptors were sampled from a human donor who received a COVID-19 vaccine.

This sequence joins TRBV2 and TRBJ1-1, with unresolved D. The V end lost 7 bases, the J end lost 6 bases, and 15 bases lay between the germline ends. The CDR3 runs 13 residues. Germline-derived CDR1 and CDR2 are SNHLY and FYNNEI. The CDR3 region has the DNA TGTGCCAGCAATCAGGAGCCGCGGGCTGAAGCTTTCTTT. Translating gives CASNQEPRAEAFF. Filled out from reference TRBV2 and TRBJ1-1, the complete variable domain reads EPEVTQTPSHQVTQMGQEVILRCVPISNHLYFYWYRQILGQKVEFLVSFYNNEISEKSEIFDDQFSVERPDGSNFTLKIRSTKLEDSAMYFCASNQEPRAEAFFGQGTRLTVV.

A few counts support this clonotype. This sequence joins TRBV6-1 and TRBJ1-3; perhaps TRBD1 as D (6 bases). This CDR3 contains 14 residues. CDR1 is MNHNS, CDR2 SASEGT, per germline. The V and J ends lost 7 bases and 4 bases respectively, with 14 bases between them. The CDR3 nucleotides are TGTGCCAGCATCGAGGGGGGGCCAGGAAACACCATATATTTT. Its translation is CASIEGGPGNTIYF.

There are a few counts of this clonotype. Here the CDR3 DNA reads TGCAGTGCTAGAGATTTCGAGGGAGGCACAGATACGCAGTATTTT. Residues: CSARDFEGGTDTQYF. V gene TRBV20-1 combines with J gene TRBJ2-3, with a tentative D call TRBD2 (5 bases). The CDR3 covers 15 residues. The ends were cut back, 0 bases at V and 1 base at J, with 11 bases in the middle. CDR1 is DFQATT and CDR2 is SNEGSKA in the germline V gene (reference sequence).

The V gene is TRBV20-1, the J gene TRBJ2-5; 12 nucleotides align to TRBD2. Germline V CDR1 and CDR2: DFQATT, SNEGSKA (reference sequence). J lost 0 bases, V lost 1 base, and 9 bases had no gene match. The CDR3 loop spans 18 amino acids. CDR3 residues: CSARGLAGAYEYQETQYF. CDR3 nucleotides: TGCAGTGCTAGAGGACTAGCGGGGGCCTATGAGTACCAAGAGACCCAGTACTTC.

This clonotype is medium-sized (0.01 to 0.1%) in the sample. V is TRBV12-3 or TRBV12-4 and J is TRBJ2-3; 10 bases align to TRBD1. V shed 5 bases, J shed 5 bases, and the junction held 16 bases outside the gene matches. The CDR3 totals 18 residues. The CDR3 reads CASSRISRDRGFVDTQYF. The CDR3 DNA reads TGTGCCAGCAGTAGAATCTCCCGGGACAGGGGTTTTGTAGATACGCAGTATTTT.

Only a few counts were recorded for this clonotype. The rearrangement links TRBV12-3 or TRBV12-4 to TRBJ2-7; no clear D. The CDR3 is made up of 12 amino acids. The germline V and J ends were trimmed by 5 bases and 7 bases, with 12 bases remaining between them. The CDR3 spells CASSRHGSEQYF. The CDR3 DNA is TGTGCCAGCAGTAGGCATGGTAGTGAGCAGTACTTC.

Here the CDR3 DNA reads TGTGCCAGCAGCTTAACGCGAAGCACTGAAGCTTTCTTT. Translating it yields CASSLTRSTEAFF. The chain uses TRBV7-3 and TRBJ1-1; no clear D gene. Deletions cut 0 bases from V and 4 bases from J, with 6 bases between. This CDR3 has 13 residues. CDR1 SGHTA and CDR2 FQGTGA come from the germline V gene.

This clonotype was counted a few times. The gene calls are TRBV7-3 and TRBJ2-3, with D possibly being TRBD1 (6 bases). V dropped 3 bases and J dropped 2 bases, with 9 bases sitting between them. Per germline, CDR1 SGHTA and CDR2 FQGTGA. The CDR3 has 14 residues. CDR3 bases: TGTGCCAGCAGCTTCGACAGGAACACAGATACGCAGTATTTT. Translating it yields CASSFDRNTDTQYF.

This clonotype was seen a handful of times. The genes are TRBV5-1 and TRBJ1-2, with 8 bases matching TRBD1. The CDR3 is 16 residues long. The trim removed 4 bases at V and 4 bases at J, leaving 12 bases unmatched. Germline V gives CDR1 SGHRS, CDR2 YFSETQ. The CDR3 protein is CASSHPPGQVSYGYTF. CDR3 coding DNA: TGCGCCAGCAGCCATCCCCCGGGACAGGTCTCCTATGGCTACACCTTC.

The rearrangement links TRBV5-4 to TRBJ2-5; D unresolved. This CDR3 region has 15 residues. V was trimmed by 4 bases and J by 1 base, leaving 14 bases between them. CDR1 SGHNT and CDR2 YYREEE come from the germline V gene (reference sequence). The CDR3 DNA is TGTGCCAGCAGCCCCCGCCTTCGAGCCCAAGAGACCCAGTACTTC. The encoded protein is CASSPRLRAQETQYF.

This clonotype was picked up a small number of times. This sequence joins TRBV12-3 or TRBV12-4 and TRBJ1-2; no firm D call. The V end was cut by 6 bases, the J end by 4 bases, with 6 bases between. This CDR3 comprises 11 residues. CDR3 nucleotide sequence: TGTGCCAGCAGCAAGGGCTATGGCTACACCTTC. Translated: CASSKGYGYTF.

This clonotype was found a few times. The V call is TRBV9, the J call TRBJ1-2, with D perhaps TRBD1 (5 bases). The CDR3 has 16 residues. In germline, CDR1 is SGDLS, CDR2 YYNGEE. The V and J ends lost 0 bases and 4 bases respectively, with 16 bases between them. The CDR3 here is CASSVGGRGSLYGYTF. CDR3 sequence (DNA): TGTGCCAGCAGCGTAGGAGGGAGGGGATCCCTCTATGGCTACACCTTC.

This clonotype was seen a few times. The rearrangement links TRBV30 to TRBJ1-4, with a possible D match to TRBD1 (6 bases). The CDR3 runs to 15 residues. Trimming took 0 bases from V and 3 from J, leaving 11 bases between them. CDR1 and CDR2 (germline): GTSNPN, SVGIG (reference sequence). For the CDR3, the DNA is TGTGCCTGGAGTGTACGGGGGACACCTAATGAAAAACTGTTTTTT. It translates to CAWSVRGTPNEKLFF.

The V call is TRBV10-3, the J call TRBJ2-1, with 9 nucleotides matching TRBD2. The CDR3 is 14 amino acids. Germline-derived CDR1 and CDR2 are ENHRY and SYGVKD. V shed 8 bases and J 7 bases; nucleotides not matched to a gene: 9. The CDR3 DNA sequence: TGTGCCATCCGGTCCTTAGCGGGGGAAAATGAGCAGTTCTTC. It specifies CAIRSLAGENEQFF.

The J gene is TRBJ1-1, the V gene TRBV12-3 or TRBV12-4, with TRBD1 identical over 8 bases. V lost 8 bases, J lost 0 bases, and 11 bases stayed unmatched. The CDR3 is 16 residues long. Here the CDR3 reads CASENGQGAMNTEAFF. The CDR3 nucleotides read TGTGCCAGCGAGAATGGTCAGGGGGCGATGAACACTGAAGCTTTCTTT.

V and J are TRBV5-4 and TRBJ2-5; 8 nucleotides agree with TRBD1. The germline CDR1 and CDR2 sequences are SGHNT and YYREEE (reference sequence). The length of the CDR3 is 15 residues. Trimming cost V 3 bases and J 8 bases; bases outside gene matches: 12. This chain's CDR3 is CASSSLRDRLITQYF. The CDR3 DNA is TGTGCCAGCAGCTCCCTCCGGGACAGGCTCATAACCCAGTACTTC. Filled out from reference TRBV5-4 and TRBJ2-5, the complete variable domain reads ETGVTQSPTHLIKTRGQQVTLRCSSQSGHNTVSWYQQALGQGPQFIFQYYREEENGRGNFPPRFSGLQFPNYSSELNVNALELDDSALYLCASSSLRDRLITQYFGPGTRLLVL.

The chain combines TRBV6-5 with TRBJ2-5; D possibly uses TRBD1 or TRBD2 (5 bases each). In germline, CDR1 is MNHEY, CDR2 SVGAGI. V was shortened by 4 bases and J by 4 bases, with 16 bases between the two germline ends. CDR3 size: 15 residues. The CDR3 reads CASSSQAVGGETQYF. CDR3 coding DNA: TGTGCCAGCAGTTCCCAGGCCGTTGGGGGAGAGACCCAGTACTTC.

V gene TRBV2 combines with J gene TRBJ2-5; 8 nucleotides agree with TRBD2. The length of the CDR3 is 15 residues. Per germline, CDR1 SNHLY and CDR2 FYNNEI. Trimming at V came to 4 bases and at J to 0 bases, leaving 4 bases not matched to a gene. CDR3 sequence reads: CASSGAGGYQETQYF. The CDR3 DNA sequence: TGTGCCAGCAGTGGGGCGGGGGGTTACCAAGAGACCCAGTACTTC.

V usage is TRBV20-1 and J usage is TRBJ2-3; tentatively, D is TRBD1 or TRBD2 (5 bases each). CDR3 length: 16 residues. CDR1 is DFQATT and CDR2 is SNEGSKA in the germline V gene (reference sequence). V lost 6 bases, J lost 0 bases, and 19 bases lay in between. CDR3 protein: CSASRRFWDSTDTQYF. The CDR3 bases are TGCAGTGCCAGCCGCCGATTTTGGGACAGCACAGATACGCAGTATTTT.